Listed below are T cell receptor beta chains from one sample, sequenced in a study of molecular identifiers for immune sequencing clone quantification. TCRdb fed the PCR reads into MiXCR, producing one record per CDR3 protein. Among more than 300,000 distinct CDR3 sequences listed, over 20% were seen once. Material: naive CD8+ T cells from blood, with Jurkat cell RNA spiked in. The receptors here all came from a human donor in good health. Some libraries in this study had Jurkat cell RNA spiked in. CDR3s include the opening cysteine and the closing phenylalanine or tryptophan. The order of the fields is CDR3 protein, CDR3 DNA, J gene, D gene, clone size, CDR3 length, V gene. The D gene is left open where the match is weak. Clone size is stated in some rows and not others, as once, few, many or a class when expanded.

CDR3: CASRDGPADTQYF
DNA: TGTGCCAGTAGAGACGGGCCGGCGGATACGCAGTATTTT
J: TRBJ2-3
D: -
size: -
length: 13
V: TRBV19

CDR3: CASSPTRPVEQFF
DNA: TGTGCCAGCAGTCCGACCCGCCCCGTTGAGCAGTTCTTC
J: TRBJ2-1
D: -
size: -
length: 13
V: TRBV27

CDR3: CASSYTGGSYNEQFF
DNA: TGTGCCAGCAGCTACACAGGGGGGTCCTACAATGAGCAGTTCTTC
J: TRBJ2-1
D: TRBD1
size: -
length: 15
V: TRBV7-3

CDR3: CASSSPGGVLNTGELFF
DNA: TGTGCCAGCAGCTCCCCCGGCGGGGTTTTGAACACCGGGGAGCTGTTTTTT
J: TRBJ2-2
D: -
size: many
length: 17
V: TRBV7-6

CDR3: CAWMARGLGYEQYF
DNA: TGTGCCTGGATGGCGAGGGGGTTGGGGTACGAGCAGTACTTC
J: TRBJ2-7
D: -
size: many
length: 14
V: TRBV30

CDR3: CASRPGGPAPLHF
DNA: TGTGCCAGCAGGCCCGGCGGGCCCGCACCCCTCCACTTT
J: TRBJ1-6
D: -
size: few
length: 13
V: TRBV12-3/TRBV12-4

CDR3: CASSPRDRFYEQYF
DNA: TGTGCCAGCAGTCCCCGGGACAGGTTCTACGAGCAGTACTTC
J: TRBJ2-7
D: TRBD1
size: many
length: 14
V: TRBV6-5

CDR3: CASSPGVARTDTQYF
DNA: TGTGCCAGCAGCCCCGGGGTAGCCCGCACAGATACGCAGTATTTT
J: TRBJ2-3
D: -
size: many
length: 15
V: TRBV7-9

CDR3: CASSSGQVAEAFF
DNA: TGCGCCAGCAGCTCTGGACAGGTCGCTGAAGCTTTCTTT
J: TRBJ1-1
D: TRBD1
size: many
length: 13
V: TRBV5-1

CDR3: CASSPFFEETQYF
DNA: TGTGCCAGCTCACCATTTTTCGAAGAGACCCAGTACTTC
J: TRBJ2-5
D: -
size: many
length: 13
V: TRBV18

CDR3: CSARDRGGLTYEQYF
DNA: TGCAGTGCTAGAGATCGAGGGGGCTTGACCTACGAGCAGTACTTC
J: TRBJ2-7
D: TRBD1
size: many
length: 15
V: TRBV20-1

CDR3: CASSYEAGGPEAFF
DNA: TGTGCCAGCAGTTACGAGGCAGGGGGTCCTGAAGCTTTCTTT
J: TRBJ1-1
D: TRBD1
size: many
length: 14
V: TRBV6-6

CDR3: CASRGRTVRGTEAFF
DNA: TGTGCCAGCAGGGGAAGGACAGTCAGAGGGACTGAAGCTTTCTTT
J: TRBJ1-1
D: -
size: -
length: 15
V: TRBV27

CDR3: CASSPTGRGAYEQYF
DNA: TGTGCCAGCAGCCCAACTGGGCGGGGGGCCTACGAGCAGTACTTC
J: TRBJ2-7
D: TRBD2
size: many
length: 15
V: TRBV4-2

CDR3: CASRGQGITEAFF
DNA: TGTGCCAGCAGAGGACAGGGGATCACTGAAGCTTTCTTT
J: TRBJ1-1
D: TRBD1
size: many
length: 13
V: TRBV12-3/TRBV12-4

CDR3: CASSGQGTGVLADTQYF
DNA: TGTGCCAGCAGTGGGCAAGGAACAGGGGTCTTGGCAGATACGCAGTATTTT
J: TRBJ2-3
D: TRBD1
size: many
length: 17
V: TRBV6-2/TRBV6-3

CDR3: CASSRAGTGEETQYF
DNA: TGCGCCAGCAGCCGAGCCGGGACAGGGGAAGAGACCCAGTACTTC
J: TRBJ2-5
D: TRBD1
size: many
length: 15
V: TRBV4-3

CDR3: CASRRGRGRTEAFF
DNA: TGTGCCAGCAGACGAGGACGGGGGCGGACTGAAGCTTTCTTT
J: TRBJ1-1
D: -
size: few
length: 14
V: TRBV27

CDR3: CASSQGTSGGYEETQYF
DNA: TGCGCCAGCAGCCAGGGGACTAGCGGGGGCTATGAAGAGACCCAGTACTTC
J: TRBJ2-5
D: TRBD2
size: -
length: 17
V: TRBV4-3

CDR3: CASSSGLLLYEQYF
DNA: TGTGCCAGCAGTTCGGGACTACTACTCTACGAGCAGTACTTC
J: TRBJ2-7
D: TRBD2
size: many
length: 14
V: TRBV28

CDR3: CASTLGPHEQYF
DNA: TGTGCCAGCACCCTCGGGCCCCACGAGCAGTACTTC
J: TRBJ2-7
D: -
size: -
length: 12
V: TRBV6-2/TRBV6-3

CDR3: CASSQSYSGGVADTQYF
DNA: TGCGCCAGCAGCCAATCCTACAGCGGGGGCGTCGCAGATACGCAGTATTTT
J: TRBJ2-3
D: TRBD2
size: -
length: 17
V: TRBV4-3